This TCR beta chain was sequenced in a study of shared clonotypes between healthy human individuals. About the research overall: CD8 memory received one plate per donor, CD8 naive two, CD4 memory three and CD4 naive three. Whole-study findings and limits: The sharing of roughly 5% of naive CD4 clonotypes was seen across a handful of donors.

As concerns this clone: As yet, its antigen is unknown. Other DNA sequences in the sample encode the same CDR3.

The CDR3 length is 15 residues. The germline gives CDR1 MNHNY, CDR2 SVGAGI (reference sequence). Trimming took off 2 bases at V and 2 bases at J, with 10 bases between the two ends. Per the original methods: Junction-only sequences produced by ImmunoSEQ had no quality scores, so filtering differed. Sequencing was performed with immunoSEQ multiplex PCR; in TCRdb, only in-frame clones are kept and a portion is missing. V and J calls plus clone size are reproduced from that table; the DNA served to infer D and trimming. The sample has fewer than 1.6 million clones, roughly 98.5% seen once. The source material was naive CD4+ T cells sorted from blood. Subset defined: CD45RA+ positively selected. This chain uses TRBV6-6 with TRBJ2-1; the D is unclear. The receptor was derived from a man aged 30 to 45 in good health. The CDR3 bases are TGTGCCAGCAGTTACGGCGGACCCGCCTACAATGAGCAGTTCTTC. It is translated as CASSYGGPAYNEQFF.